Described below is a single TCR beta chain sequence and its context. The antigen is not known. The time point is: baseline pretreatment blood. Treatment here: 15 Gy SBRT to primary tumor, nephrectomy 4 weeks later. This CDR3 region has 17 residues. V was pared by 8 bases and J by 1 base, with 16 bases of the junction left unmatched. Germline CDR1 and CDR2: MDHEN and SYDVKM. The sample comes from a study of radiation and T cells in renal cell carcinoma. Study outcomes and limitations: Baseline intratumoral clonotype presence is unknown without pretreatment biopsies.

Measured with immunoSEQ multiplex PCR; TCRdb has only the in-frame clones, and not every one. The sample shows 140,000 to 150,000 clones, about 88% of them seen only once. Sequencing used blood, obtained from a patient whose treatment included radiotherapy and nephrectomy. The chain combines TRBV28 with TRBJ1-1, with 7 positions matching TRBD1. The sequence derives from a woman in her seventies with renal cell carcinoma. This CDR3 reads CASRGGDRVLRNTEAFF. The CDR3 DNA sequence: TGTGCCAGCCGAGGGGGTGACAGGGTTCTTAGGAACACTGAAGCTTTCTTT. Complete variable domain (other parts from reference TRBV28 and TRBJ1-1): DVKVTQSSRYLVKRTGEKVFLECVQDMDHENMFWYRQDPGLGLRLIYFSYDVKMKEKGDIPEGYSVSREKKERFSLILESASTNQTSMYLCASRGGDRVLRNTEAFFGQGTRLTVV.